Below, 8 T cell receptor beta chains from the same sample are listed, as sequenced in a study of T and B cells in COVID-19 patients. Multiplex PCR with BIOMED2 TRB-A/B primer pools amplified TRB rearrangements. TCRdb recomputed calls from the multiplex PCR reads with MiXCR, one row per CDR3 protein. Seen here are approximately 14,000 distinct CDR3 sequences, more than 25% observed once, and the top ten hold around 6.5%. Each TRB amplification used roughly 220-550 ng of genomic DNA from blood. Sequencing was performed on blood. The receptor source for this set is a human donor who had recovered from COVID-19.

V gene TRBV27 combines with J gene TRBJ1-5; D is perhaps TRBD1 (5 bases). The CDR3 totals 15 residues. Germline V lookup: CDR1 MNHEY, CDR2 SMNVEV (reference sequence). The V gene lost 5 bases and the J gene lost 7 bases, with 18 bases spanning the gap. The CDR3 loop reads CASSPGGGSGQPQHF. DNA of the CDR3: TGTGCCAGCAGTCCCGGCGGGGGGTCAGGGCAGCCCCAGCATTTT.

This clonotype was counted a few times. This chain links TRBV12-3 or TRBV12-4 with TRBJ1-5; 7 nucleotides agree with TRBD1. The CDR3 loop spans 15 amino acids. V shed 7 bases, J shed 3 bases, and the junction held 9 bases outside the gene matches. CDR3 loop: CASNPEGADNQPQHF. The CDR3 DNA sequence: TGTGCCAGCAACCCTGAGGGGGCGGACAATCAGCCCCAGCATTTT.

Relative to its sample, this clonotype is medium-sized (0.01 to 0.1%). The V call is TRBV6-2 or TRBV6-3, the J call TRBJ2-1, with 7 bases lining up with TRBD1. This CDR3 spans 16 amino acids. With 6 bases clipped from V and 2 bases from J, the junction kept 10 bases outside the gene matches. Germline V gene sequence: CDR1 MNHEY, CDR2 SVGEGT. In DNA, the CDR3 is TGTGCCAGCAGGGACCTTGACAGGGACACCTACAATGAGCAGTTCTTC. It codes for CASRDLDRDTYNEQFF.

This CDR3 is CASSRGVSGGADEQYF. CDR3 nucleotides: TGTGCCAGCAGCCGGGGTGTAAGCGGGGGGGCCGACGAGCAGTACTTC. The chain is built from TRBV7-2 and TRBJ2-7; 10 nucleotides align to TRBD2. Germline-derived CDR1 and CDR2 are SGHTA and FQGNSA. J lost 5 bases, V lost 5 bases, and 12 bases had no gene match. The CDR3 is 16 amino acids.

This chain joins TRBV12-3 or TRBV12-4 and TRBJ1-1; D possibly corresponds to TRBD1 (6 bases). V shed 8 bases and J shed 0 bases, with 13 bases lying between them. The CDR3 has 14 amino acids. CDR3 region: CASGGDTLNTEAFF. CDR3 coding DNA: TGTGCCAGCGGGGGGGACACGCTGAACACTGAAGCTTTCTTT.

As for this clonotype: A junction boundary mismatches the germline segment, possibly from a read error. The V and J genes are TRBV5-4 and TRBJ2-1; 8 positions match TRBD1. The CDR3 covers 13 residues. Germline V gene sequence: CDR1 SGHNT, CDR2 YYREEE (reference sequence). CDR3 nucleotide sequence: TGCGCCAGCAGCGATGGACAGGGCCATGAGCAGTTCTTC. This sequence encodes CASSDGQGHEQFF.

The table lists this clonotype with a few counts. This sequence joins TRBV6-5 and TRBJ1-5, with 9 nucleotides matching TRBD1. Per the germline V gene, CDR1 is MNHEY and CDR2 is SVGAGI. This CDR3 comprises 16 residues. With 4 bases clipped from V and 5 bases from J, the junction kept 9 bases outside the gene matches. The CDR3 DNA follows: TGTGCCAGCAGTTTCAGGGCTACAGGGGGCCATCAGCCCCAGCATTTT. Translated, it gives CASSFRATGGHQPQHF.

By its share, this clonotype is medium-sized. The chain has TRBV29-1 and TRBJ2-7, with D possibly TRBD1 on 6 matching bases. Germline CDR1 is SQVTM and CDR2 is ANQGSEA. CDR3 length: 12 residues. V was clipped by 6 bases and J by 6 bases, with 15 bases between them. CDR3 in DNA: TGCAGCGTCGAGAAGACAGGAGGCGAGCAGTACTTC. It translates to CSVEKTGGEQYF.